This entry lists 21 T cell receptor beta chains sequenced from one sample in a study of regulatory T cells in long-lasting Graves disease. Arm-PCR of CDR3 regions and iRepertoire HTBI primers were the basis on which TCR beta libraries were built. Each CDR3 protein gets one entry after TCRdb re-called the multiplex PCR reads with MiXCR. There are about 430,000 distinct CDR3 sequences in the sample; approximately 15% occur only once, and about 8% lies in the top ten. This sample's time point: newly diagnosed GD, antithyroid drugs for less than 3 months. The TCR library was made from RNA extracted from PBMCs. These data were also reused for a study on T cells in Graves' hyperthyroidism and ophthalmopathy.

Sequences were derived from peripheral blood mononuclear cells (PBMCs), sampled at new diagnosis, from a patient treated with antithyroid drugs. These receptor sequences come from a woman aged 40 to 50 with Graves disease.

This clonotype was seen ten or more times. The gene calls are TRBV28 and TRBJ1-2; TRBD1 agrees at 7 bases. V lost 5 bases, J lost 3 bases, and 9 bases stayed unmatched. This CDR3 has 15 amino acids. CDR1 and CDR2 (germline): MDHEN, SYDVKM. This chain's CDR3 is CASSAGTEMYYGYTF. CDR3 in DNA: TGTGCCAGCAGTGCCGGGACAGAGATGTACTATGGCTACACCTTC.

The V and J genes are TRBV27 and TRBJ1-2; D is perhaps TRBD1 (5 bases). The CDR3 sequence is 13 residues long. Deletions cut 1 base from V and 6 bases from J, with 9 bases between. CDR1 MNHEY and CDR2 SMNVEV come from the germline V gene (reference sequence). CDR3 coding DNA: TGTGCCAGCAGTTTATGGTCGGGGGATGGCTACACCTTC. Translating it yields CASSLWSGDGYTF.

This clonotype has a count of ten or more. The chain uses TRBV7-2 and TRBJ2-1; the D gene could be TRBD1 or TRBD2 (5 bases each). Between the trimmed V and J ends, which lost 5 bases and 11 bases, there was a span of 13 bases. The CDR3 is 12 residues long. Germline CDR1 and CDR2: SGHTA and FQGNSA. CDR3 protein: CASSPGLGQQFF. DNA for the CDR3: TGTGCCAGCAGCCCCGGGTTGGGACAGCAGTTCTTC.

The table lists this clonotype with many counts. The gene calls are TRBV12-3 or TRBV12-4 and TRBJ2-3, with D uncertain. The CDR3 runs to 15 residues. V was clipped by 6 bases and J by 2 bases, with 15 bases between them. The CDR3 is CASSPSSRLTDTQYF. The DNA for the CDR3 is TGTGCCAGCAGCCCCTCCTCGAGGCTCACAGATACGCAGTATTTT.

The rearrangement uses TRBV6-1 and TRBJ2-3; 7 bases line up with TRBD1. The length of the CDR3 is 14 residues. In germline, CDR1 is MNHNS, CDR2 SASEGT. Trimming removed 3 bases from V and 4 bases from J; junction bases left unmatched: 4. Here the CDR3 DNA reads TGTGCCAGCAGTGACGGGCAGGGGGCAGATACGCAGTATTTT. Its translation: CASSDGQGADTQYF.

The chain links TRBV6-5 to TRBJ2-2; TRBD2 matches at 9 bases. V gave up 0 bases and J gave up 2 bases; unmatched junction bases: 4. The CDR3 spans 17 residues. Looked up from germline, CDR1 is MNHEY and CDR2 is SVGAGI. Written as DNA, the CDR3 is TGTGCCAGCAGTTACTCGGCGGGGGGGGTCAACACCGGGGAGCTGTTTTTT. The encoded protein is CASSYSAGGVNTGELFF.

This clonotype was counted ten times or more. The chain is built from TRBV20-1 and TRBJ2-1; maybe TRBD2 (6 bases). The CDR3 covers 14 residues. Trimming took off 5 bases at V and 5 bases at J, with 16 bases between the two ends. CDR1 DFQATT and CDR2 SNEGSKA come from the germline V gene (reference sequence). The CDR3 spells CSAARDSTHNEQFF. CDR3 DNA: TGCAGTGCTGCCAGGGACTCTACCCACAATGAGCAGTTCTTC.

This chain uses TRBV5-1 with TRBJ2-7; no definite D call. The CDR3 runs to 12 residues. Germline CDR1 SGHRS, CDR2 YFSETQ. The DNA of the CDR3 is TGTGCCAGCAGCTTCTCGGGCTACGAGCAGTACGTC. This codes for CASSFSGYEQYV.

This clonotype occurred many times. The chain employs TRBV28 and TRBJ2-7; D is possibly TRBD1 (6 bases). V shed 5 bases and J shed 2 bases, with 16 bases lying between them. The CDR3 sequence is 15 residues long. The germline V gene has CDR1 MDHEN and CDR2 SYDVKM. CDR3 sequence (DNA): TGTGCCAGCAGTACCGACAGGCCCCCTCCCTACGAGCAGTACTTC. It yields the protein CASSTDRPPPYEQYF. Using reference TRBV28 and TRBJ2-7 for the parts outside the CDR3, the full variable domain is DVKVTQSSRYLVKRTGEKVFLECVQDMDHENMFWYRQDPGLGLRLIYFSYDVKMKEKGDIPEGYSVSREKKERFSLILESASTNQTSMYLCASSTDRPPPYEQYFGPGTRLTVT.

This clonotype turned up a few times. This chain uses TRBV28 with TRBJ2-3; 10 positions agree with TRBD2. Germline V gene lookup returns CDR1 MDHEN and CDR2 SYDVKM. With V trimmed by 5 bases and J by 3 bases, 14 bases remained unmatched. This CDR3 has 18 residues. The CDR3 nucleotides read TGTGCCAGCAGTCTAGGGTCCAGCGGGAGGGCCGGGACAGATACGCAGTATTTT. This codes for CASSLGSSGRAGTDTQYF. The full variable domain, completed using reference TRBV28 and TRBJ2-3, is DVKVTQSSRYLVKRTGEKVFLECVQDMDHENMFWYRQDPGLGLRLIYFSYDVKMKEKGDIPEGYSVSREKKERFSLILESASTNQTSMYLCASSLGSSGRAGTDTQYFGPGTRLTVL.

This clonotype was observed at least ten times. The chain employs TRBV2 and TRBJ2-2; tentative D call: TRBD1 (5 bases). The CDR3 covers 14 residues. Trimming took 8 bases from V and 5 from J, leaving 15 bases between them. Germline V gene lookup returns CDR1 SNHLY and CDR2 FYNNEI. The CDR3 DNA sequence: TGTGCCAGCTCTTCCACACCAGGGACCGGGGAGCTGTTTTTT. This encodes CASSSTPGTGELFF.

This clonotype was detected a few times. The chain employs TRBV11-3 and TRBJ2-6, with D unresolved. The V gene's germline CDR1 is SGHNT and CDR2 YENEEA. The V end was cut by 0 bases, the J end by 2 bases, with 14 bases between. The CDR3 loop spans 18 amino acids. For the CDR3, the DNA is TGTGCCAGCAGCTTAGAGCTCCCCCACTGGACTGGGGCCAACGTCCTGACTTTC. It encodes CASSLELPHWTGANVLTF.

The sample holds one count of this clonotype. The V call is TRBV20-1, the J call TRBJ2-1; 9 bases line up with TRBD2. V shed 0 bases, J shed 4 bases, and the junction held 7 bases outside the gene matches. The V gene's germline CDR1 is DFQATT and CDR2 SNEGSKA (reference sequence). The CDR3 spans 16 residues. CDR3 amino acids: CSARDFAGGFYNEQFF. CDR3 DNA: TGCAGTGCTAGAGATTTCGCGGGAGGGTTTTACAATGAGCAGTTCTTC.

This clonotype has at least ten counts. CDR3 sequence: CASSSTSAETQYF. Here the CDR3 DNA reads TGTGCCAGCTCATCGACTAGCGCCGAGACCCAGTACTTC. V usage is TRBV18 and J usage is TRBJ2-5; 8 nucleotides match TRBD2. CDR3 size: 13 residues. The trim removed 5 bases at V and 5 bases at J, leaving 4 bases unmatched. The V gene's germline CDR1 is KGHSH and CDR2 LQKENI.

Here the CDR3 reads CASSQERVTNTEAFF. The CDR3 nucleotides are TGTGCCAGCAGCCAAGAAAGGGTTACGAACACTGAAGCTTTCTTT. V is TRBV3-1 and J is TRBJ1-1; D not certain. V was cut by 0 bases and J by 1 base, with 9 bases left in between. The CDR3 has 15 residues. The germline V gene encodes CDR1 LGHDT and CDR2 YNNKEL (reference sequence).

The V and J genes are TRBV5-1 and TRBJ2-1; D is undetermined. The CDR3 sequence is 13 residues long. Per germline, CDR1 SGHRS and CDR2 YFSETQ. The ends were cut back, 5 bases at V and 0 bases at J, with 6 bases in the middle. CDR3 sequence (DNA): TGCGCCAGCAGGTCGAGCTCCTACAATGAGCAGTTCTTC. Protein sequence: CASRSSSYNEQFF. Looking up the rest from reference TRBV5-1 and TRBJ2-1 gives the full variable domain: KAGVTQTPRYLIKTRGQQVTLSCSPISGHRSVSWYQQTPGQGLQFLFEYFSETQRNKGNFPGRFSGRQFSNSRSEMNVSTLELGDSALYLCASRSSSYNEQFFGPGTRLTVL.

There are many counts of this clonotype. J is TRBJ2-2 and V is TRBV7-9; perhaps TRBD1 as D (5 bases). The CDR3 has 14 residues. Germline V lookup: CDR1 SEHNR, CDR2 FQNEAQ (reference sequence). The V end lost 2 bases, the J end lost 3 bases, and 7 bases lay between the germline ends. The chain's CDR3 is CASSLQGYTGELFF. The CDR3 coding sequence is TGTGCCAGCAGCTTACAGGGATACACCGGGGAGCTGTTTTTT.

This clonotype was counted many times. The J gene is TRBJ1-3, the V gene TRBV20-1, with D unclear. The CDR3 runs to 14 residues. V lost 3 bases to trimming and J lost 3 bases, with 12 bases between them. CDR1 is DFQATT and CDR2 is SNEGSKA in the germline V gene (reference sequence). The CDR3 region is CSASQTRFGNTIYF. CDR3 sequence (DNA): TGCAGTGCTAGCCAGACAAGGTTTGGAAACACCATATATTTT.

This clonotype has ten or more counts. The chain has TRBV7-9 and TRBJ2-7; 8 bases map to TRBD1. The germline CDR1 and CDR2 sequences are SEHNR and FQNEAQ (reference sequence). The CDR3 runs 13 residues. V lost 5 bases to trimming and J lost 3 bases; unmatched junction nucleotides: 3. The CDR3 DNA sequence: TGTGCCAGCAGCCGAACAGGGGGCTACGAGCAGTACTTC. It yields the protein CASSRTGGYEQYF.

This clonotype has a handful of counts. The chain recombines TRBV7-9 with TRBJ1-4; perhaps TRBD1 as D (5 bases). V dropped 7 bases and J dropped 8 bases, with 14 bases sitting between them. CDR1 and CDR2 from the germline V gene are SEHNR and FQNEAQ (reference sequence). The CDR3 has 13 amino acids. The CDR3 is CASIRTGGEKLFF. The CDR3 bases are TGTGCCAGCATCAGAACCGGGGGGGAAAAACTGTTTTTT.

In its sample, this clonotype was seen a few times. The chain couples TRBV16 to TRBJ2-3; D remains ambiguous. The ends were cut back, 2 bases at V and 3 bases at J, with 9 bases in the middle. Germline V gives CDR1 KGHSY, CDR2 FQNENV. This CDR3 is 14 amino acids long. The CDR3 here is CASSQISGTDTQYF. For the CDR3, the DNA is TGTGCCAGCAGCCAAATTTCTGGGACAGATACGCAGTATTTT.